This is a list of T cell receptor beta chains from one sample in a study of OX40 agonist ivuxolimab in advanced cancers. TCRdb keeps only in-frame clones here, not all; method: immunoSEQ multiplex PCR. The table has about 52,000 clones, about 93% seen once. The sequenced sample was CD4+ or CD8+ T cells sorted from blood, obtained in a trial of the OX40 agonist ivuxolimab. Source of these receptors: an adult with an advanced solid tumor such as melanoma, head and neck, liver or kidney cancer. The CDR3 runs from the conserved cysteine through the conserved F or W. The order of the fields is J gene, clone size, V gene, D gene, CDR3 protein, CDR3 DNA. The D gene is left open where the match is weak. Only some rows state a clone size, as once, few, many or a class for expanded clones.

j_gene: TRBJ1-2
abundance: -
v_gene: TRBV9
d_gene: TRBD1
CDR3aa: CASQGAANNYGYTF
CDR3nt: TGTGCCAGCCAGGGGGCCGCGAATAACTATGGCTACACCTTC

j_gene: TRBJ1-2
abundance: -
v_gene: TRBV28
d_gene: -
CDR3aa: CASTLDPSNYGYTF
CDR3nt: TGTGCCAGCACTCTGGATCCTTCTAACTATGGCTACACCTTC

j_gene: TRBJ2-1
abundance: once
v_gene: TRBV28
d_gene: TRBD2
CDR3aa: CASSFPDPPRLAEANNEQFF
CDR3nt: TGTGCCAGCAGTTTCCCCGATCCTCCTCGACTAGCGGAGGCGAACAATGAGCAGTTCTTC

j_gene: TRBJ2-7
abundance: once
v_gene: TRBV27
d_gene: TRBD2
CDR3aa: CASSSSGPSYEQYF
CDR3nt: TGTGCCAGCAGTTCTAGCGGCCCCTCCTACGAGCAGTACTTC

j_gene: TRBJ2-3
abundance: -
v_gene: TRBV6-6
d_gene: TRBD2
CDR3aa: CASSYVAGGLQDTQYF
CDR3nt: TGTGCCAGCAGTTACGTGGCGGGAGGGCTTCAAGATACGCAGTATTTT

j_gene: TRBJ2-1
abundance: once
v_gene: TRBV2
d_gene: -
CDR3aa: CASSRSESSYNEQFF
CDR3nt: TGTGCCAGCAGTCGTAGCGAGAGCTCCTACAATGAGCAGTTCTTC

j_gene: TRBJ2-7
abundance: -
v_gene: TRBV13
d_gene: TRBD1
CDR3aa: CASRAPGQSYEQYF
CDR3nt: TGTGCCAGCCGTGCTCCGGGACAGTCCTACGAGCAGTACTTC

j_gene: TRBJ1-2
abundance: -
v_gene: TRBV9
d_gene: TRBD1
CDR3aa: CASSSTTGGIYGYTF
CDR3nt: TGTGCCAGCAGCTCCACGACAGGGGGTATCTATGGCTACACCTTC

j_gene: TRBJ2-3
abundance: -
v_gene: TRBV7-9
d_gene: TRBD2
CDR3aa: CASSLLLGLAGGWADTQYF
CDR3nt: TGTGCCAGCAGCCTACTACTAGGACTAGCGGGAGGTTGGGCAGATACGCAGTATTTT

j_gene: TRBJ1-1
abundance: few
v_gene: TRBV10-3
d_gene: TRBD1
CDR3aa: CAISYDRGSPEAFF
CDR3nt: TGTGCCATCAGTTACGACAGGGGGAGTCCTGAAGCTTTCTTT

j_gene: TRBJ2-2
abundance: -
v_gene: TRBV7-9
d_gene: -
CDR3aa: CASSLSGRGLSNTGELFF
CDR3nt: TGTGCCAGCAGCTTATCGGGCAGGGGTTTATCCAACACCGGGGAGCTGTTTTTT

j_gene: TRBJ2-1
abundance: -
v_gene: TRBV9
d_gene: -
CDR3aa: CASSASGAMSSYNEQFF
CDR3nt: TGTGCCAGCAGCGCTAGTGGAGCTATGAGCTCCTACAATGAGCAGTTCTTC

j_gene: TRBJ2-2
abundance: -
v_gene: TRBV4-1
d_gene: -
CDR3aa: CASSQDLLPSNTGELFF
CDR3nt: TGCGCCAGCAGCCAAGATCTACTACCGTCGAACACCGGGGAGCTGTTTTTT

j_gene: TRBJ2-1
abundance: -
v_gene: TRBV19
d_gene: TRBD2
CDR3aa: CASSRAGREGLNEQFF
CDR3nt: TGTGCCAGTAGTAGAGCAGGACGGGAGGGGCTAAATGAGCAGTTCTTC

j_gene: TRBJ1-1
abundance: few
v_gene: TRBV19
d_gene: -
CDR3aa: CATLDRWGMNTEAFF
CDR3nt: TGTGCCACCCTTGACCGCTGGGGAATGAACACTGAAGCTTTCTTT

j_gene: TRBJ2-1
abundance: -
v_gene: TRBV7-8
d_gene: -
CDR3aa: CASSLVPGVAYNEQFF
CDR3nt: TGTGCCAGCAGCTTAGTTCCGGGAGTAGCCTACAATGAGCAGTTCTTC

j_gene: TRBJ2-1
abundance: once
v_gene: TRBV27
d_gene: TRBD2
CDR3aa: CASSVAGVGEQFF
CDR3nt: TGTGCCAGCAGTGTAGCGGGAGTGGGCGAGCAGTTCTTC

j_gene: TRBJ2-1
abundance: -
v_gene: TRBV11-1
d_gene: TRBD1
CDR3aa: CASSSGQGARNEQFF
CDR3nt: TGTGCCAGCAGCTCAGGCCAGGGGGCCCGCAATGAGCAGTTCTTC

j_gene: TRBJ1-1
abundance: few
v_gene: TRBV19
d_gene: TRBD1
CDR3aa: CASSIQAGGWTEAFF
CDR3nt: TGTGCCAGTAGTATCCAGGCAGGGGGGTGGACTGAAGCTTTCTTT

j_gene: TRBJ1-5
abundance: -
v_gene: TRBV5-6
d_gene: -
CDR3aa: CASSLGDGLNQPQHF
CDR3nt: TGTGCCAGCAGCTTGGGGGACGGTTTAAATCAGCCCCAGCATTTT

j_gene: TRBJ2-7
abundance: -
v_gene: TRBV9
d_gene: TRBD1
CDR3aa: CASSAGQGRNEQYF
CDR3nt: TGTGCCAGCAGCGCCGGACAGGGTAGGAACGAGCAGTACTTC

j_gene: TRBJ1-1
abundance: once
v_gene: TRBV27
d_gene: TRBD1
CDR3aa: CASSLMAGGIIEAFF
CDR3nt: TGTGCCAGCAGTTTAATGGCAGGGGGAATAATTGAAGCTTTCTTT

j_gene: TRBJ2-5
abundance: -
v_gene: TRBV15
d_gene: TRBD1
CDR3aa: CATSRPDRGQETQYF
CDR3nt: TGTGCCACCAGCAGACCGGACAGGGGCCAAGAGACCCAGTACTTC

j_gene: TRBJ2-3
abundance: -
v_gene: TRBV28
d_gene: TRBD2
CDR3aa: CASSSGTSTVTDTQYF
CDR3nt: TGTGCCAGCAGCTCTGGGACTAGCACGGTCACAGATACGCAGTATTTT

j_gene: TRBJ1-2
abundance: -
v_gene: TRBV10-3
d_gene: TRBD1
CDR3aa: CAISESQGFYGYTF
CDR3nt: TGTGCCATCAGTGAGTCACAGGGGTTCTATGGCTACACCTTC

j_gene: TRBJ2-7
abundance: -
v_gene: TRBV29-1
d_gene: -
CDR3aa: CSVEDSRSYEQYF
CDR3nt: TGCAGCGTTGAAGATAGTAGGAGCTACGAGCAGTACTTC

j_gene: TRBJ1-5
abundance: once
v_gene: TRBV11-2
d_gene: -
CDR3aa: CASSLVGGSNQPQHF
CDR3nt: TGTGCCAGCAGCTTAGTAGGGGGAAGCAATCAGCCCCAGCATTTT

j_gene: TRBJ2-3
abundance: -
v_gene: TRBV9
d_gene: TRBD2
CDR3aa: CASSSPMRGDTDTQYF
CDR3nt: TGTGCCAGCAGTTCGCCCATGCGGGGGGACACAGATACGCAGTATTTT

j_gene: TRBJ2-3
abundance: -
v_gene: TRBV11-1
d_gene: -
CDR3aa: CASSWGTDTQYF
CDR3nt: TGTGCCAGCAGCTGGGGTACAGATACGCAGTATTTT